This T cell receptor beta chain was obtained from a study of shared clonotypes between healthy human individuals. Across the study: CD4 naive and memory got three plates each, CD8 naive two, CD8 memory one.

This clone was seen ten or more times. Only in-frame clones appear in the TCRdb table, and some are missing; sequencing was by immunoSEQ multiplex PCR. The sample contains around 980,000 clones, approximately 80% of which appear only once. CDR3 length: 15 residues. Germline V gives CDR1 GTSNPN, CDR2 SVGIG (reference sequence). J was trimmed by 1 base and V by 0 bases; bases with no gene match: 4. The TCR comes from a man aged 18 to 29 in good health. Some clones in this sample may be carry-over from other donors' samples. The chain carries TRBV30 and TRBJ2-5, with 8 positions matching TRBD1. Sequences were obtained from memory CD4+ T cells from PBMCs. Subset in this sample: CD45RA-negative fraction. The DNA for the CDR3 is TGTGCCTGGAGTGTTTTCAGGGGGCTCCAAGAGACCCAGTACTTC. Its translation is CAWSVFRGLQETQYF.